Listed here are 25 T cell receptor beta chains from one sample, sequenced in a study of shared clonotypes between healthy human individuals. CD8 cells classed as naive were CD45RO-negative and positively selected for CCR7, excluding terminally differentiated effector memory CD45RA+ cells. Here immunoSEQ multiplex PCR was the method, and the copy in TCRdb shows in-frame clones only, minus some. The sample yields about 2.2 million clones, 80% to 95% seen once. Input material: naive CD8+ T cells from PBMCs. These receptors came from a man between 18 and 35 years old in good health. Some clones in this sample may be carry-over from other donors' samples.

The CDR3 DNA is TGTGCCAGCAGCCCGGGACTAGCGGGAGGCTGGGGGCCCCAAGAGACCCAGTACTTC. Translation gives CASSPGLAGGWGPQETQYF. The chain carries TRBV7-2 and TRBJ2-5, with TRBD2 matching 15 bases. Losses at the gene ends were 5 bases for V and 1 base for J; bases not matched to a gene: 11. CDR3 length: 19 residues. The germline gives CDR1 SGHTA, CDR2 FQGNSA. Complete variable domain (other parts from reference TRBV7-2 and TRBJ2-5): GAGVSQSPSNKVTEKGKDVELRCDPISGHTALYWYRQSLGQGLEFLIYFQGNSAPDKSGLPSDRFSAERTGGSVSTLTIQRTQQEDSAVYLCASSPGLAGGWGPQETQYFGPGTRLLVL.

The CDR3 DNA reads as TGTGCCAGCAGTAACCTTGACAGGGTGAGATCTGGGGCCAACGTCCTGACTTTC. Amino acids: CASSNLDRVRSGANVLTF. The chain links TRBV27 to TRBJ2-6; 7 nucleotides agree with TRBD1. The ends lost 5 bases at V and 1 base at J; junction bases unmatched: 11. The CDR3 loop spans 18 amino acids. The germline V gene encodes CDR1 MNHEY and CDR2 SMNVEV (reference sequence). Looking up the rest from reference TRBV27 and TRBJ2-6 gives the full variable domain: EAQVTQNPRYLITVTGKKLTVTCSQNMNHEYMSWYRQDPGLGLRQIYYSMNVEVTDKGDVPEGYKVSRKEKRNFPLILESPSPNQTSLYFCASSNLDRVRSGANVLTFGAGSRLTVL.

The chain recombines TRBV27 with TRBJ2-1; D possibly corresponds to TRBD1 (5 bases). Trimming took 4 bases from V and 0 from J, leaving 10 bases between them. This CDR3 contains 15 residues. CDR1 MNHEY and CDR2 SMNVEV come from the germline V gene (reference sequence). The CDR3 here is CASSSQVSSYNEQFF. The CDR3 DNA sequence: TGTGCCAGCAGTTCACAGGTGAGCTCCTACAATGAGCAGTTCTTC.

The J gene is TRBJ1-2, the V gene TRBV19; no clear D gene. Germline values: CDR1 LNHDA, CDR2 SQIVND (reference sequence). Trimming took off 9 bases at V and 5 bases at J, with 16 bases between the two ends. The CDR3 extends over 13 amino acids. This CDR3 reads CASRSVETYGYTF. The DNA of the CDR3 is TGTGCCAGCCGTTCAGTCGAAACTTATGGCTACACCTTC.

The chain has TRBV27 and TRBJ1-2; 7 bases line up with TRBD1. Germline V gene lookup returns CDR1 MNHEY and CDR2 SMNVEV (reference sequence). Trimming took 5 bases from V and 2 from J; bases not matched to a gene: 11. The CDR3 is 16 residues long. This CDR3 is CASSPSQGQINYGYTF. The CDR3 nucleotides are TGTGCCAGCAGTCCCTCCCAGGGACAGATAAACTATGGCTACACCTTC.

J is TRBJ2-2 and V is TRBV6-5, with TRBD2 identical over 7 bases. V shed 2 bases, J shed 7 bases, and the junction held 7 bases outside the gene matches. CDR3 length: 15 residues. Looked up from germline, CDR1 is MNHEY and CDR2 is SVGAGI. CDR3 amino acids: CASSYDETSVGELFF. Here the CDR3 DNA reads TGTGCCAGCAGTTACGACGAAACTAGCGTCGGGGAGCTGTTTTTT.

This clone showed up just a few times. The rearrangement joins TRBV13 to TRBJ2-5; perhaps TRBD1 as D (6 bases). The V gene's germline CDR1 is PRHDT and CDR2 FYEKMQ (reference sequence). Trimming stripped 8 bases from V and 5 bases from J, with 9 bases between. The CDR3 consists of 11 residues. The CDR3 loop is CASGGAETQYF. The CDR3 nucleotides read TGTGCCAGCGGGGGCGCGGAGACCCAGTACTTC.

The J gene is TRBJ2-7, the V gene TRBV6-5, with 14 bases lining up with TRBD2. The CDR3 is 15 residues long. The V and J ends lost 6 bases and 5 bases, in that order; junction bases with no gene match: 6. CDR1 and CDR2 from the germline V gene are MNHEY and SVGAGI. This CDR3 is CASRTGTSGRDEQYF. The CDR3 DNA reads TGTGCCAGCAGAACCGGGACTAGCGGGAGAGACGAGCAGTACTTC.

This sequence joins TRBV7-2 and TRBJ1-1, with D possibly being TRBD1 (6 bases). There are 15 residues in the CDR3. CDR1 SGHTA and CDR2 FQGNSA come from the germline V gene. The V gene lost 7 bases and the J gene lost 3 bases, with 18 bases spanning the gap. The CDR3 DNA reads TGTGCCAGCACCCTTAGTCGGACAGCTCACACTGAAGCTTTCTTT. Protein product: CASTLSRTAHTEAFF.

This clone was observed a few times. Other DNA sequences from this sample encode an identical CDR3 as well. The chain uses TRBV7-3 and TRBJ2-7; 8 nucleotides line up with TRBD2. CDR1 SGHTA and CDR2 FQGTGA come from the germline V gene. With V trimmed by 2 bases and J by 0 bases, 0 bases remained unmatched. This CDR3 comprises 14 residues. The CDR3: CASSLAGGSYEQYF. The CDR3 DNA sequence: TGTGCCAGCAGCTTAGCGGGAGGCTCCTACGAGCAGTACTTC.

The rearrangement links TRBV4-1 to TRBJ2-3; 14 positions agree with TRBD2. The V gene end was trimmed by 4 bases and the J gene end by 2 bases; junction bases not matched to a gene: 17. Germline V lookup: CDR1 MGHRA, CDR2 YSYEKL. CDR3 length: 21 amino acids. CDR3 nucleotide sequence: TGCGCCAGCAGCCGGAGTCCGGGACTAGCGGGAGATCCCCCTATCACAGATACGCAGTATTTT. Protein sequence: CASSRSPGLAGDPPITDTQYF.

This rearrangement joins TRBV30 to TRBJ2-3; D not resolved. Germline V lookup: CDR1 GTSNPN, CDR2 SVGIG (reference sequence). V lost 0 bases and J 4 bases, leaving 20 bases between the germline ends. This CDR3 contains 17 residues. CDR3 nucleotides: TGTGCCTGGAGTGTAGGAGTGGGTAGGCGCCCCGCAGATACGCAGTATTTT. Residues: CAWSVGVGRRPADTQYF.

The chain combines TRBV6-5 with TRBJ2-5, with no clear D. The CDR3 contains 16 residues. V lost 3 bases and J 4 bases, leaving 18 bases between the germline ends. CDR1 MNHEY and CDR2 SVGAGI come from the germline V gene. In nucleotides, the CDR3 is TGTGCCAGCAGTTATTTGACATACCCATCGGGAGAGACCCAGTACTTC. This translates into CASSYLTYPSGETQYF.

V gene TRBV28 combines with J gene TRBJ2-3; TRBD2 might be the D (5 bases). This CDR3 region has 16 residues. Germline values: CDR1 MDHEN, CDR2 SYDVKM. Trimming stripped 5 bases from V and 5 bases from J, with 20 bases between. The CDR3 bases are TGTGCCAGCAGTACCCCGCTAGCCGTGGTCTTAGATACGCAGTATTTT. Protein: CASSTPLAVVLDTQYF. Supplemented by reference TRBV28 and TRBJ2-3, the full variable domain reads DVKVTQSSRYLVKRTGEKVFLECVQDMDHENMFWYRQDPGLGLRLIYFSYDVKMKEKGDIPEGYSVSREKKERFSLILESASTNQTSMYLCASSTPLAVVLDTQYFGPGTRLTVL.

The rearrangement uses TRBV9 and TRBJ2-5; D is unresolved. V was shortened by 2 bases and J by 0 bases, with 11 bases between the two germline ends. Germline V CDR1 and CDR2: SGDLS, YYNGEE. This CDR3 has 15 residues. The CDR3 here is CASSVGDRYQETQYF. Written as DNA, the CDR3 is TGTGCCAGCAGCGTGGGCGACCGGTACCAAGAGACCCAGTACTTC.

The genes are TRBV4-2 and TRBJ2-3, with D perhaps TRBD1 or TRBD2 (5 bases each). CDR3 size: 17 residues. The ends were cut back, 2 bases at V and 0 bases at J, with 15 bases in the middle. Germline V lookup: CDR1 LGHNA, CDR2 YNFKEQ. The CDR3 coding sequence is TGTGCCAGCAGCCAAACGGACAACTGGACTAGCACAGATACGCAGTATTTT. Its translation is CASSQTDNWTSTDTQYF.

The chain employs TRBV11-1 and TRBJ1-1; D is uncertain. CDR1 and CDR2 from the germline V gene are SGHAT and FQDESV (reference sequence). The CDR3 has 16 amino acids. The V and J ends lost 5 bases and 0 bases respectively, with 16 bases between them. CDR3 nucleotides: TGTGCCAGCAGCGCTGTCCACGGGAATATGAACACTGAAGCTTTCTTT. Residues: CASSAVHGNMNTEAFF.

To note about this clone: Different DNA sequences within this sample yield the same CDR3. The chain links TRBV11-2 to TRBJ2-5, with D possibly called TRBD1 or TRBD2 (5 bases each). Per germline, CDR1 SGHAT and CDR2 FQNNGV. The V gene lost 3 bases and the J gene lost 2 bases, with 7 bases spanning the gap. This CDR3 contains 13 residues. CDR3 bases: TGTGCCAGCAGCTTGGGACGTCAAGAGACCCAGTACTTC. It translates to CASSLGRQETQYF. Together with reference TRBV11-2 and TRBJ2-5, the CDR3 gives the full variable domain: EAGVAQSPRYKIIEKRQSVAFWCNPISGHATLYWYQQILGQGPKLLIQFQNNGVVDDSQLPKDRFSAERLKGVDSTLKIQPAKLEDSAVYLCASSLGRQETQYFGPGTRLLVL.

This sequence joins TRBV4-3 and TRBJ2-3; 7 bases fit TRBD2. The junction had 12 bases not matched to a gene; V was cut back by 1 base and J by 5 bases. The CDR3 extends over 17 amino acids. CDR1 LGHNA and CDR2 YSLEER come from the germline V gene. CDR3 sequence: CASSQASRGGPLDTQYF. The DNA of the CDR3 is TGCGCCAGCAGCCAAGCCTCGAGGGGAGGGCCTTTAGATACGCAGTATTTT.

The CDR3 is CASSPGLAAEQYF. The DNA of the CDR3 is TGTGCCAGCAGCCCCGGGCTAGCTGCCGAGCAGTACTTC. This chain connects TRBV7-2 to TRBJ2-7, with D tentatively TRBD2 (5 bases). CDR1 SGHTA and CDR2 FQGNSA come from the germline V gene. The CDR3 contains 13 residues. Trimming pared 5 bases from V and 6 bases from J, leaving 14 bases between.

V usage is TRBV7-9 and J usage is TRBJ2-7; D is perhaps TRBD1 (6 bases). This CDR3 region has 14 residues. The germline CDR1 and CDR2 sequences are SEHNR and FQNEAQ (reference sequence). The V gene lost 5 bases and the J gene lost 2 bases, with 13 bases spanning the gap. CDR3 coding DNA: TGTGCCAGCAGCCACCCCGGGGACACCTACGAGCAGTACTTC. This translates into CASSHPGDTYEQYF. The full variable domain, completed using reference TRBV7-9 and TRBJ2-7, is DTGVSQNPRHKITKRGQNVTFRCDPISEHNRLYWYRQTLGQGPEFLTYFQNEAQLEKSRLLSDRFSAERPKGSFSTLEIQRTEQGDSAMYLCASSHPGDTYEQYFGPGTRLTVT.

The CDR3 sequence is CASTGLAGESYEQYF. CDR3 coding DNA: TGTGCCAGCACGGGACTAGCGGGAGAGTCCTACGAGCAGTACTTC. The V and J genes are TRBV6-6 and TRBJ2-7; 14 bases map to TRBD2. V dropped 7 bases and J dropped 1; count of bases not matched to a gene: 3. The CDR3 spans 15 residues. The germline V gene has CDR1 MNHNY and CDR2 SVGAGI (reference sequence).

This chain links TRBV5-1 with TRBJ2-1, with a tentative D call TRBD2 (5 bases). From germline, CDR1 is SGHRS and CDR2 YFSETQ. The CDR3 runs to 15 residues. V was shortened by 0 bases and J by 1 base, with 8 bases between the two germline ends. The DNA of the CDR3 is TGCGCCAGCAGCTTGGAAGCGGAATCCTACAATGAGCAGTTCTTC. Its translation is CASSLEAESYNEQFF.

This sequence joins TRBV29-1 and TRBJ2-1, with D perhaps TRBD2 (6 bases). The V end was cut by 0 bases, the J end by 9 bases, with 12 bases between. This CDR3 contains 13 residues. Germline values: CDR1 SQVTM, CDR2 ANQGSEA. The DNA of the CDR3 is TGCAGCGTTGAAGACGGGGGTTATGGTGAGCAGTTCTTC. It encodes CSVEDGGYGEQFF.

The count of this clone is one. The chain joins TRBV9 to TRBJ2-3; 7 bases are a match to TRBD1. Germline V gene data show CDR1 as SGDLS and CDR2 as YYNGEE. The CDR3 runs 13 residues. The ends lost 4 bases at V and 5 bases at J; junction bases unmatched: 4. The CDR3 here is CASSSTGRDTQYF. CDR3 nucleotides: TGTGCCAGCAGCTCGACAGGGAGAGATACGCAGTATTTT.